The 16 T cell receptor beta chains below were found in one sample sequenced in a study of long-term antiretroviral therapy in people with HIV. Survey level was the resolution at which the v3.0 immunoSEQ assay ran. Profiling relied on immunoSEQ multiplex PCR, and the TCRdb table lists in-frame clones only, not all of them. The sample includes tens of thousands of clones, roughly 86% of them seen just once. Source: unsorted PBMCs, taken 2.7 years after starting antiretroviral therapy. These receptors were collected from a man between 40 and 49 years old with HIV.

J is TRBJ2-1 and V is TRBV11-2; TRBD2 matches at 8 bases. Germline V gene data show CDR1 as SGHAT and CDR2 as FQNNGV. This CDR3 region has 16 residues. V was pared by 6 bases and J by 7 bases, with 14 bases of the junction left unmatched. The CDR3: CASRPIPGLGGNEQFF. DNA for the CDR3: TGTGCCAGCAGGCCAATCCCGGGACTAGGGGGGAATGAGCAGTTCTTC.

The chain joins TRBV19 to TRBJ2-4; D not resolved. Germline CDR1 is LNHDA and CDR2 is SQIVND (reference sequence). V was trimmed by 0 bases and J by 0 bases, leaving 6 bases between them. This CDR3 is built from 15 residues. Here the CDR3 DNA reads TGTGCCAGTAGTATAGACAGAGTAGCCAAAAACATTCAGTACTTC. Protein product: CASSIDRVAKNIQYF.

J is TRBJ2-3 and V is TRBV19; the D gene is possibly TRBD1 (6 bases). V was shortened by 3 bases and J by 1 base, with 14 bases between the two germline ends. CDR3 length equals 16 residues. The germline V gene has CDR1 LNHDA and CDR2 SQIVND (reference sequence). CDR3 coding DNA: TGTGCCAGTAGTATGGGGGCCCGGGCTCGCACAGATACGCAGTATTTT. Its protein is CASSMGARARTDTQYF.

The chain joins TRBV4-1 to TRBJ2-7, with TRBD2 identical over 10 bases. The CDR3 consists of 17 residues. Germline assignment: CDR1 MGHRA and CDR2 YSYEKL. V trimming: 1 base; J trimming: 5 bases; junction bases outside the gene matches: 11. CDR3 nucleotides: TGCGCCAGCAGCCAAGGTCGTTCAGCGGGAGGGCCGGACGAGCAGTACTTC. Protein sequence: CASSQGRSAGGPDEQYF.

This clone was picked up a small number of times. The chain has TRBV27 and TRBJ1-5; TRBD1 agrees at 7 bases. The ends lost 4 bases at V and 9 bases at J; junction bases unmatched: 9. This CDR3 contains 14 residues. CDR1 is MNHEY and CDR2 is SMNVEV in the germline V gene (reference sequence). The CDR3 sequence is CASSSGDSPWPQHF. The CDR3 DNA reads TGTGCCAGCAGTTCGGGGGACAGCCCATGGCCCCAGCATTTT.

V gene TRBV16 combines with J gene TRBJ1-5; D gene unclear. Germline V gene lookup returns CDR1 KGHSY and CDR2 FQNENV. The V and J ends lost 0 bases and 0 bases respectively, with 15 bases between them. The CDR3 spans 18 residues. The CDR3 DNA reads TGTGCCAGCAGCCAATCCTTTGGGCCGGAGGATAGCAATCAGCCCCAGCATTTT. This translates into CASSQSFGPEDSNQPQHF.

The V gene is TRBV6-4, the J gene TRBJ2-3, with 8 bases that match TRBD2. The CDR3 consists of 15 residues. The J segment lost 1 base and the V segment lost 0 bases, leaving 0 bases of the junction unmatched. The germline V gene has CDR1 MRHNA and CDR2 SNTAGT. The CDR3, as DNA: TGTGCCAGCAGTGACTCGCGGGGGGGCACAGATACGCAGTATTTT. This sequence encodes CASSDSRGGTDTQYF.

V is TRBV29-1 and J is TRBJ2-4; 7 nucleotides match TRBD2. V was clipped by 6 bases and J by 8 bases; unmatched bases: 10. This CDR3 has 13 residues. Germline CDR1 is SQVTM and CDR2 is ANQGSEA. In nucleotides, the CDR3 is TGCAGCGTGAGAGCGGGGTGGGAGGACATTCAGTACTTC. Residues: CSVRAGWEDIQYF.

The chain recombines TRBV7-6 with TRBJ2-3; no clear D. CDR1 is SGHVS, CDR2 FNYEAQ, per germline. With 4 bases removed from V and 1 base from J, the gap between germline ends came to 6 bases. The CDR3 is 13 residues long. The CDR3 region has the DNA TGTGCCAGCAGCTCGGACGGCACAGATACGCAGTATTTT. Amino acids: CASSSDGTDTQYF. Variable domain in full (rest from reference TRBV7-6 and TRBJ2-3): GAGVSQSPRYKVTKRGQDVALRCDPISGHVSLYWYRQALGQGPEFLTYFNYEAQQDKSGLPNDRFSAERPEGSISTLTIQRTEQRDSAMYRCASSSDGTDTQYFGPGTRLTVL.

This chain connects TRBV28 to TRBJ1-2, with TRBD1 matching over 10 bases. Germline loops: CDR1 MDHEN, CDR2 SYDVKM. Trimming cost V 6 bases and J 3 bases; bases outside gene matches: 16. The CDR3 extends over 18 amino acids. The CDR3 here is CASRSGGRQGAFDYGYTF. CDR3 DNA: TGTGCCAGCAGATCAGGCGGGAGACAGGGGGCTTTTGACTATGGCTACACCTTC.

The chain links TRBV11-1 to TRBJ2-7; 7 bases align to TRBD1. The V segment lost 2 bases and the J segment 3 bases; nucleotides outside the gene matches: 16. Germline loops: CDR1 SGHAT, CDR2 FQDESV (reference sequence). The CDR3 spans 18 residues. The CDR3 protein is CASSLRGPGAWGNYEQYF. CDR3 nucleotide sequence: TGTGCCAGCAGCTTAAGGGGGCCCGGTGCCTGGGGAAACTACGAGCAGTACTTC.

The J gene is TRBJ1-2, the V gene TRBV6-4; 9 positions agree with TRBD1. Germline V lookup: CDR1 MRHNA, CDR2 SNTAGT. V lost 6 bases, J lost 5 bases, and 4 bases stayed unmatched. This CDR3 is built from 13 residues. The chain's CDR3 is CASRGQGQYGYTF. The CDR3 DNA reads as TGTGCCAGCAGGGGACAGGGCCAGTATGGCTACACCTTC.

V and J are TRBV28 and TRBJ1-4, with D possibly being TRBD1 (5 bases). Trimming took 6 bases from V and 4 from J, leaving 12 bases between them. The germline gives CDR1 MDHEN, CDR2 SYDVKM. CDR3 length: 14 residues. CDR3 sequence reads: CASSLDSRNEKLFF. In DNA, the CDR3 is TGTGCCAGCAGCCTCGACAGCCGTAATGAAAAACTGTTTTTT.

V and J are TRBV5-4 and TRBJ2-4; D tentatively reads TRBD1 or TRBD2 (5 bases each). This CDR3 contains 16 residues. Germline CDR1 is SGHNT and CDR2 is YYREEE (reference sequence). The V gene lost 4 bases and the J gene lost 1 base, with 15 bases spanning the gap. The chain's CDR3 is CASSQRGVRAKNIQYF. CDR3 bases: TGTGCCAGCAGCCAAAGGGGAGTGAGGGCCAAAAACATTCAGTACTTC. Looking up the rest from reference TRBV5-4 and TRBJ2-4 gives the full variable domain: ETGVTQSPTHLIKTRGQQVTLRCSSQSGHNTVSWYQQALGQGPQFIFQYYREEENGRGNFPPRFSGLQFPNYSSELNVNALELDDSALYLCASSQRGVRAKNIQYFGAGTRLSVL.

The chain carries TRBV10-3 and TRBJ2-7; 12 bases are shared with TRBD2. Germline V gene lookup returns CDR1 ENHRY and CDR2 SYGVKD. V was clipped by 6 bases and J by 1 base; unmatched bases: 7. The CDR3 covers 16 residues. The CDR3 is CAISSTSGGPSYEQYF. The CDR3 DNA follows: TGTGCCATCAGCTCGACTAGCGGGGGACCTTCCTACGAGCAGTACTTC.

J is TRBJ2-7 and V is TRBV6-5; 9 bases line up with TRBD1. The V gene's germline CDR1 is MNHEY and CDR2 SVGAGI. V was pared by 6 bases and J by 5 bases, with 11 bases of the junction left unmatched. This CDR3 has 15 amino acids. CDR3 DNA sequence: TGTGCCAGCAGCTTTGACCGGGACAGGGCCAACGAGCAGTACTTC. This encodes CASSFDRDRANEQYF.